This T cell receptor beta chain stems from a study of PD-L1 blockade in urothelial cancer. About the study: In the patient group, most of the 29 were males with bladder-origin urothelial cancer. Earlier, patients had received 0 to 3 chemotherapy regimens. Points from the study as a whole: Pretreatment blood TCR clonality under the median forecast improved survival.

This clone appeared once. Antigen unknown. Germline loops: CDR1 SNHLY, CDR2 FYNNEI. This CDR3 spans 14 amino acids. This table comes from immunoSEQ multiplex PCR, and its TCRdb copy is limited to in-frame clones, with some not included. Counted here are some 40,000 clones, 80% to 95% occurring once; the ten biggest clones make up 8.3%. Each individual provided 1 to 8 samples (taken pretreatment and on-treatment). Sequencing was performed on PBMCs, taken around atezolizumab (anti-PD-L1) treatment. This clonotype originated in a man between 65 and 80 years old with urothelial cancer. The chain recombines TRBV2 with TRBJ2-5, with 7 positions matching TRBD1. Gene TRBJ2-7 matches the end of the DNA better, so the J call may be wrong. The CDR3 here is CASTLTGDSYEQYF. The CDR3 coding sequence is TGTGCCAGCACCCTTACAGGGGACTCCTACGAGCAGTACTTC.